This is a list of T cell receptor beta chains from one sample in a study of shared clonotypes between healthy human individuals. Clones were sequenced by immunoSEQ multiplex PCR, and TCRdb holds only the in-frame ones, with some missing. The sample has fewer than 1.6 million clones, about 98.5% seen once; the top ten hold 0.36%. Sequenced material: naive CD4+ T cells sorted from blood. These receptors were taken from a man under 40 in good health. Both conserved end residues are part of each CDR3. Each record gives: D gene, J gene, V gene, clone size, CDR3 DNA, CDR3 protein. D genes are given only for firm matches. Part of the rows lack a size; the others show once, few, many or a class for expanded clones.

TRBD2 | TRBJ2-7 | TRBV19 | - | TGTGCCAGTAGAAGAACCGGGAGGGAGGGCCAATACGAGCAGTACTTC | CASRRTGREGQYEQYF
TRBD2 | TRBJ2-7 | TRBV11-2 | - | TGTGCCAGCAGCTTAGATTGGGGCGGGAGGACCTACGAGCAGTACTTC | CASSLDWGGRTYEQYF
- | TRBJ2-7 | TRBV15 | - | TGTGCCACCAGCAGAGAGAGTGGGGAGCAGTACTTC | CATSRESGEQYF
- | TRBJ2-7 | TRBV28 | - | TGTGCCAGCAGTTTGGCGTTATACGAGCAGTACTTC | CASSLALYEQYF
- | TRBJ1-1 | TRBV27 | - | TGTGCCAGCAGGGAGGCAGGTTTGGGGAACACTGAAGCTTTCTTT | CASREAGLGNTEAFF
- | TRBJ1-3 | TRBV28 | - | TGTGCCAGCAGTTCCCGCCAGGGGCATTTTGGAAACACCATATATTTT | CASSSRQGHFGNTIYF
- | TRBJ1-2 | TRBV14 | - | TGTGCCAGCAGCCAAGACAGGGGCGAGTATGGCTACACCTTC | CASSQDRGEYGYTF
- | TRBJ2-3 | TRBV10-1 | once | TGCGCCAGCAGTGACCCGCCCGAGATGGCTCCAGATACGCAGTATTTT | CASSDPPEMAPDTQYF
TRBD1 | TRBJ2-2 | TRBV28 | - | TGTGCCAGCAGACAGGGGGACATTAGAACCGGGGAGCTGTTTTTT | CASRQGDIRTGELFF
- | TRBJ2-3 | TRBV5-4 | - | TGTGCCAGCGGCCGCGGGGATACGCAGTATTTT | CASGRGDTQYF
TRBD1 | TRBJ2-3 | TRBV2 | - | TGTGCCAGCACCCGACGGACAGGAGGCACAGATACGCAGTATTTT | CASTRRTGGTDTQYF
- | TRBJ1-5 | TRBV10-3 | - | TGTGCCATCTCTATCCAAGGGGGAGGCCAGCCCCAGCATTTT | CAISIQGGGQPQHF
- | TRBJ2-7 | TRBV18 | - | TGTGCCAGCTCACCACCTCAGGGCTACGAGCAGTACTTC | CASSPPQGYEQYF